One sample yielded the 3 T cell receptor beta chains listed below, sequenced in a study of human T cells and chemical hapten exposure. Time point reported: pre-sensitization, week 0. Treatment reported: therapeutic diphenylcyclopropenone sensitization with weekly scalp DPC. TCRdb reprocessed the RACE reads via MiXCR and lists one record per CDR3 protein. The sample consists of approximately 370,000 distinct CDR3 sequences, about 5% of them appearing once. The sample here was whole blood, taken in connection with sensitization to the hapten diphenylcyclopropenone (DPC). The receptors here all came from a woman between 18 and 30 years old with alopecia areata. Some clones in this sample may be carry-over from other donors' samples.

This clonotype has a count of ten or more. The genes are TRBV5-6 and TRBJ1-5; D not resolved. The CDR3 has 12 amino acids. From germline, CDR1 is SGHDT and CDR2 YYEEEE. V gave up 0 bases and J gave up 7 bases, with 5 bases separating them. CDR3 sequence reads: CASSLGQQPQHF. For the CDR3, the DNA is TGTGCCAGCAGCTTGGGCCAACAGCCCCAGCATTTT.

The chain couples TRBV10-3 to TRBJ2-5, with 10 bases identical to TRBD2. The V gene's germline CDR1 is ENHRY and CDR2 SYGVKD. J was trimmed by 2 bases and V by 4 bases; bases with no gene match: 7. The CDR3 loop spans 16 amino acids. CDR3 nucleotide sequence: TGTGCCATCAGTGTAGAGCGGGGGGGCCCTCAAGAGACCCAGTACTTC. This encodes CAISVERGGPQETQYF.

This clonotype showed up many times. V and J are TRBV29-1 and TRBJ2-3; 9 bases align to TRBD2. Germline V gene data show CDR1 as SQVTM and CDR2 as ANQGSEA. V dropped 5 bases and J dropped 1; count of bases not matched to a gene: 4. This CDR3 spans 14 amino acids. This CDR3 reads CSVSASGGTDTQYF. CDR3 nucleotide sequence: TGCAGCGTTTCGGCTAGCGGGGGCACAGATACGCAGTATTTT.